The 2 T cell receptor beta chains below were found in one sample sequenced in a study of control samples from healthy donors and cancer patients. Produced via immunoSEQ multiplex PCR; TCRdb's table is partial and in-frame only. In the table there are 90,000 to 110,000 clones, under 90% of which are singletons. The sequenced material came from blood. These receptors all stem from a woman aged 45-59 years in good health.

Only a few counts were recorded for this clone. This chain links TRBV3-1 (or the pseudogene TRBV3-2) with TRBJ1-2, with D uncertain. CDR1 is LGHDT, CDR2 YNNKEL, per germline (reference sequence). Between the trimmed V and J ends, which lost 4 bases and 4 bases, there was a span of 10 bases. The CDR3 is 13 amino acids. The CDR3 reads CASSRPGPYGYTF. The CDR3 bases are TGTGCCAGCAGCCGCCCCGGACCCTATGGCTACACCTTC.

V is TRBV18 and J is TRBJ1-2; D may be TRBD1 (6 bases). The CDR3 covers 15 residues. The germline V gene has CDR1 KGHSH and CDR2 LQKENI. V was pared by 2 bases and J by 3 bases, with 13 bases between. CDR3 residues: CASSPRGNNHYGYTF. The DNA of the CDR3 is TGTGCCAGCTCACCAAGGGGGAACAACCACTATGGCTACACCTTC.